A selection of T cell receptor beta chains follows, all from one sample in a study of control samples from healthy donors and cancer patients. Clones were read by immunoSEQ multiplex PCR, and TCRdb kept only the in-frame ones, dropping some. The sample shows about 160,000 clones, roughly 93% of them seen only once. Sequenced material: blood. These receptors came from a man between 18 and 35 years old in good health. Both conserved end residues are part of each CDR3. D genes are given only for firm matches. Clone size, where shown, is once, few, many, or a class for clones that have expanded.

11 TRBJ1-2 TRBV9 . . TGTGCCAGCAGCGCTCTGGGTGGCTACACCTTC CASSALGGYTF
18 TRBJ2-4 TRBV3-1/TRBV3-2 . . TGTGCCAGCAGCCAAGATAGTACAGGCACCCTAGCCAAAAACATTCAGTACTTC CASSQDSTGTLAKNIQYF
12 TRBJ1-2 TRBV28 . . TGTGCCAGCAGTTTAGGCAGGGGTGGCTACACCTTC CASSLGRGGYTF
17 TRBJ1-6 TRBV7-2 TRBD1 . TGTGCCAGCAGCGTAGACAGGGGCCGCTCCTATAATTCACCCCTCCACTTT CASSVDRGRSYNSPLHF
16 TRBJ2-3 TRBV6-2/TRBV6-3 . . TGTGCCAGCAGTTTCTCCGCGCGAGGTAACACAGATACGCAGTATTTT CASSFSARGNTDTQYF
13 TRBJ1-1 TRBV4-2 . . TGTGCCAGCAGCCAAGTCCTCGCCCCTGAAGCTTTCTTT CASSQVLAPEAFF
14 TRBJ2-7 TRBV7-2 . . TGTGCCAGCAGCCAGACGGGGGCGCGTCTCGAGCAGTACTTC CASSQTGARLEQYF
14 TRBJ1-1 TRBV7-9 TRBD1 . TGTGCCAGCAGCCGAGACAGGGGGCGATTCGGGGCTTTCTTT CASSRDRGRFGAFF
15 TRBJ2-3 TRBV6-5 . . TGTGCCAGCACCTTAATGGGGCAGGGGATGGATACGCAGTATTTT CASTLMGQGMDTQYF
15 TRBJ1-2 TRBV28 . . TGTGCCAGCAGACAAGCGGACAGCGTTAACTATGGCTACACCTTC CASRQADSVNYGYTF
17 TRBJ2-1 TRBV7-9 . . TGTGCCAGCAGCTTAGTTGGCAGGGATATTTCCTACAATGAGCAGTTCTTC CASSLVGRDISYNEQFF
15 TRBJ1-2 TRBV6-2/TRBV6-3 . . TGTGCCAGCAGTTACTCAGGGATTCGAGACTATGGCTACACCTTC CASSYSGIRDYGYTF
16 TRBJ1-4 TRBV4-1 . . TGCGCCAGCAGCCAATGGGCCTCAGGGGTTAATGAAAAACTGTTTTTT CASSQWASGVNEKLFF
12 TRBJ1-5 TRBV7-8 . . TGTGCCAGCAGCTTCTCCGATCAGCCCCAGCATTTT CASSFSDQPQHF
15 TRBJ2-3 TRBV5-1 TRBD1 once TGCGCCAGCAGCTACGGGACAGGCCCCAGGGATACGCAGTATTTT CASSYGTGPRDTQYF
14 TRBJ1-6 TRBV18 . . TGTGCCAGCTCACCAGGGGTCCGAAATTCACCCCTCCACTTT CASSPGVRNSPLHF
14 TRBJ1-1 TRBV3-1/TRBV3-2 TRBD1 once TGTGCCAGCAGTGTACCGGGACAGGGTACTGAAGCTTTCTTT CASSVPGQGTEAFF
14 TRBJ2-3 TRBV3-1/TRBV3-2 . . TGTGCCAGCAGCCAAGGACTCAGCACAGATACGCAGTATTTT CASSQGLSTDTQYF
13 TRBJ1-2 TRBV29-1 TRBD1 . TGCAGCTCACGGGGGGGGACAGACTATGGCTACACCTTC CSSRGGTDYGYTF
12 TRBJ2-3 TRBV7-9 . . TGTGCCAGCAGCTCTTACACAGATACGCAGTATTTT CASSSYTDTQYF